These 20 T cell receptor beta chains originate from one sample sequenced in a study of T cell responses to AZD1222 COVID-19 vaccine. Sequenced by immunoSEQ multiplex PCR; TCRdb stores in-frame clones only, minus some. The table lists under 170,000 clones, less than 95% of them singletons. Sequenced material: peripheral blood, taken on day 0 of AZD1222 vaccination. The source is an adult in good health.

The gene calls are TRBV7-2 and TRBJ1-1; 10 positions agree with TRBD1. J was trimmed by 4 bases and V by 5 bases; bases with no gene match: 7. The CDR3 is made up of 15 amino acids. Germline values: CDR1 SGHTA, CDR2 FQGNSA. CDR3 loop: CASSRTGGVGTEAFF. The CDR3 DNA reads TGTGCCAGCAGCCGGACAGGGGGGGTGGGCACTGAAGCTTTCTTT.

The V call is TRBV3-1 (or the pseudogene TRBV3-2), the J call TRBJ1-6; no firm D call. Trimming took off 8 bases at V and 2 bases at J, with 10 bases between the two ends. This CDR3 is 14 amino acids long. The germline CDR1 and CDR2 sequences are LGHDT and YNNKEL (reference sequence). CDR3 coding DNA: TGTGCCAGCGAGGGAGGAACCTATAATTCACCCCTCCACTTT. Translated: CASEGGTYNSPLHF.

The chain employs TRBV6-1 and TRBJ1-5; D is possibly TRBD1 (5 bases). From germline, CDR1 is MNHNS and CDR2 SASEGT. The CDR3 runs to 14 residues. V was cut by 1 base and J by 6 bases, with 10 bases left in between. CDR3 amino acids: CASSEGAGPQPQHF. CDR3 in DNA: TGTGCCAGCAGTGAAGGGGCAGGGCCTCAGCCCCAGCATTTT.

This chain joins TRBV7-2 and TRBJ1-1; 7 nucleotides agree with TRBD1. Trimming removed 2 bases from V and 1 base from J; junction bases left unmatched: 4. Germline CDR1 SGHTA, CDR2 FQGNSA. This CDR3 comprises 15 residues. The CDR3: CASSLIRGGNTEAFF. Here the CDR3 DNA reads TGTGCCAGCAGCTTAATCAGGGGGGGGAACACTGAAGCTTTCTTT. Full variable domain (remainder filled in from reference TRBV7-2 and TRBJ1-1): GAGVSQSPSNKVTEKGKDVELRCDPISGHTALYWYRQSLGQGLEFLIYFQGNSAPDKSGLPSDRFSAERTGGSVSTLTIQRTQQEDSAVYLCASSLIRGGNTEAFFGQGTRLTVV.

The chain has TRBV7-2 and TRBJ2-5; 10 bases fit TRBD1. The CDR3 sequence is 15 residues long. With 4 bases clipped from V and 10 bases from J, the junction kept 12 bases outside the gene matches. The germline V gene encodes CDR1 SGHTA and CDR2 FQGNSA. CDR3 in DNA: TGTGCCAGCAGCTCGACCGACAGGGGGCTACCCTACCAGTACTTC. It codes for CASSSTDRGLPYQYF.

A single count supports this clone. V usage is TRBV25-1 and J usage is TRBJ1-2; D call uncertain. This CDR3 has 12 residues. Trimming took 4 bases from V and 4 from J, leaving 7 bases between them. The V gene's germline CDR1 is MGHDK and CDR2 SYGVNS. CDR3 sequence: CASSVGGYGYTF. The CDR3 DNA is TGTGCCAGCAGTGTGGGAGGCTATGGCTACACCTTC.

The chain employs TRBV5-5 and TRBJ2-5; 11 nucleotides line up with TRBD2. Trimming took 5 bases from V and 4 from J; bases not matched to a gene: 7. In germline, CDR1 is SGHKS, CDR2 YYEKEE (reference sequence). The CDR3 sequence is 15 residues long. The CDR3 coding sequence is TGTGCCAGCAGTGGTAGCGGGAGGGCCGGAGAGACCCAGTACTTC. Protein product: CASSGSGRAGETQYF.

The genes are TRBV4-1 and TRBJ2-3; perhaps TRBD2 as D (6 bases). The CDR3 has 17 amino acids. Trimming cost V 2 bases and J 4 bases, with 19 bases left between them. The V gene's germline CDR1 is MGHRA and CDR2 YSYEKL. This CDR3 is CASSQHWGGIGADTQYF. The CDR3 DNA sequence: TGCGCCAGCAGCCAACATTGGGGCGGGATCGGGGCAGATACGCAGTATTTT.

The J gene is TRBJ1-6, the V gene TRBV30; no firm D call. Trimming took off 2 bases at V and 7 bases at J, with 15 bases between the two ends. Germline values: CDR1 GTSNPN, CDR2 SVGIG (reference sequence). The CDR3 has 15 residues. This chain's CDR3 is CAWSHIRTGNSPLHF. The CDR3 DNA follows: TGTGCCTGGAGTCACATAAGGACGGGCAATTCACCCCTCCACTTT.

CDR3: CASSSPVGGDTQYF. The CDR3 DNA sequence: TGTGCCAGCAGCTCACCCGTGGGGGGGGATACGCAGTATTTT. J is TRBJ2-3 and V is TRBV9; 7 bases match TRBD2. V shed 4 bases and J 6 bases; nucleotides not matched to a gene: 8. CDR1 and CDR2 from the germline V gene are SGDLS and YYNGEE. The CDR3 length is 14 residues.

This chain connects TRBV28 to TRBJ1-2, with D possibly TRBD1 on 6 matching bases. CDR1 is MDHEN and CDR2 is SYDVKM in the germline V gene. Trimming took 6 bases from V and 6 from J, leaving 20 bases between them. The CDR3 is made up of 15 amino acids. The CDR3 loop reads CASRHNRVGFNGYTF. CDR3 DNA sequence: TGTGCCAGCAGACATAACAGGGTAGGATTCAATGGCTACACCTTC.

The chain employs TRBV5-4 and TRBJ2-2, with a tentative D call TRBD1 (5 bases). This CDR3 has 15 residues. Trimming took off 4 bases at V and 4 bases at J, with 14 bases between the two ends. CDR1 and CDR2 (germline): SGHNT, YYREEE (reference sequence). Here the CDR3 reads CASSAMGQTTGELFF. The CDR3 nucleotides are TGTGCCAGCAGCGCCATGGGGCAGACCACCGGGGAGCTGTTTTTT.

The chain links TRBV5-5 to TRBJ1-5, with D maybe TRBD1 (6 bases). Trimming stripped 0 bases from V and 3 bases from J, with 16 bases between. The CDR3 totals 17 residues. Germline V gene data show CDR1 as SGHKS and CDR2 as YYEKEE (reference sequence). This CDR3 is CASSLAMPGATNQPQHF. CDR3 coding DNA: TGTGCCAGCAGCTTGGCCATGCCGGGGGCAACCAATCAGCCCCAGCATTTT.

The chain combines TRBV28 with TRBJ2-3; 7 nucleotides line up with TRBD2. The CDR3 runs to 14 residues. The trim removed 1 base at V and 4 bases at J, leaving 2 bases unmatched. Germline CDR1 MDHEN, CDR2 SYDVKM. The CDR3: CASSLSGGSDTQYF. The CDR3, as DNA: TGTGCCAGCAGTTTATCCGGGGGGTCAGATACGCAGTATTTT.

The rearrangement uses TRBV5-1 and TRBJ2-2, with TRBD2 matching 13 bases. Germline assignment: CDR1 SGHRS and CDR2 YFSETQ. Trimming cost V 4 bases and J 0 bases; bases outside gene matches: 3. The CDR3 loop spans 17 amino acids. The CDR3 region is CASSRTSGGTNTGELFF. DNA of the CDR3: TGCGCCAGCAGCCGGACTAGCGGGGGAACGAACACCGGGGAGCTGTTTTTT.

The chain joins TRBV6-2 or TRBV6-3 to TRBJ2-7; possibly TRBD2 for D (6 bases). The length of the CDR3 is 14 residues. Between the trimmed V and J ends, which lost 2 bases and 3 bases, there was a span of 11 bases. Germline lookup yields CDR1 MNHEY and CDR2 SVGEGT. CDR3 sequence: CASSYAGTHYEQYV. The CDR3 DNA follows: TGTGCCAGCAGTTACGCCGGGACTCACTACGAGCAGTACGTC.

The chain recombines TRBV21-1 with TRBJ2-3; TRBD1, the D gene given by the table, was not confirmed from the DNA. TRBV21-1 is an annotated pseudogene. The CDR3 totals 15 residues. CDR3 bases: TGTGCCACCACCTGGCAGGGGGCGGTCACAGATACGCAGTATTTT. This encodes CATTWQGAVTDTQYF.

The chain links TRBV14 to TRBJ1-2; TRBD1 aligns across 7 bases. CDR1 and CDR2 from the germline V gene are SGHDN and FVKESK. V was pared by 1 base and J by 9 bases, with 5 bases of the junction left unmatched. The length of the CDR3 is 13 residues. The CDR3 loop is CASSQVQGNRYTF. CDR3 DNA sequence: TGTGCCAGCAGCCAAGTACAGGGGAATCGCTACACCTTC.

The rearrangement links TRBV9 to TRBJ2-1; possible D gene TRBD1, 8 bases. From germline, CDR1 is SGDLS and CDR2 YYNGEE. The CDR3 covers 15 residues. Between the trimmed V and J ends, which lost 3 bases and 2 bases, there was a span of 12 bases. CDR3 protein: CASSATGGAYNEQFF. The CDR3 DNA reads as TGTGCCAGCAGCGCCACAGGGGGGGCCTACAATGAGCAGTTCTTC.

V is TRBV30 and J is TRBJ1-3; no reliable D call. Germline V gene data show CDR1 as GTSNPN and CDR2 as SVGIG (reference sequence). Trimming stripped 2 bases from V and 2 bases from J, with 4 bases between. The CDR3 runs 12 residues. In DNA, the CDR3 is TGTGCCTGGAGTCCCACTGGAAACACCATATATTTT. Amino acid sequence: CAWSPTGNTIYF.